This TCR beta chain came from a study of OX40 agonist ivuxolimab in advanced cancers. Across the study: Ivuxolimab was administered intravenously to patients at 0.01 to 10 mg/kg every 2 weeks.

Trimming cost V 3 bases and J 1 base, with 8 bases left between them. Germline V gives CDR1 SGDLS, CDR2 YYNGEE. The CDR3 sequence is 15 residues long. TCRdb's table, derived via immunoSEQ multiplex PCR, lists solely in-frame clones and lacks some. The table has approximately 35,000 clones, about 92% seen once. The genes are TRBV9 and TRBJ2-6; no clear D gene. The sequencing here drew on CD4+ or CD8+ T cells sorted from blood, taken in a trial of the OX40 agonist ivuxolimab. The sequence came from an adult with an advanced solid tumor such as melanoma, head and neck, liver or kidney cancer. The CDR3 sequence is CASSEQISGANVLTF. CDR3 bases: TGTGCCAGCAGCGAACAGATTTCTGGGGCCAACGTCCTGACTTTC.